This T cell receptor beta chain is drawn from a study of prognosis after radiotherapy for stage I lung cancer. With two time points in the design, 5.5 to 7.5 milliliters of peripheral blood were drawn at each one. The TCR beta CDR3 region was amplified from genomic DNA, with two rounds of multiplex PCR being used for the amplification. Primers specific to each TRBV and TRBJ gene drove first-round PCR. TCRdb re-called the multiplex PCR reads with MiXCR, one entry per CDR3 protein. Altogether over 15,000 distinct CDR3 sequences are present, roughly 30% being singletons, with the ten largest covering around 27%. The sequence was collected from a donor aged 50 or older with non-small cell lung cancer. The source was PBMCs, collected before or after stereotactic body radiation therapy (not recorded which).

Here the CDR3 reads CASSSRGRENNQPQHF. The CDR3 nucleotides read TGTGCCAGCAGTTCCCGGGGTCGGGAAAACAATCAGCCCCAGCATTTT. The rearrangement links TRBV27 to TRBJ1-5; no firm D call. This CDR3 spans 16 amino acids. The ends were cut back, 4 bases at V and 3 bases at J, with 16 bases in the middle. From germline, CDR1 is MNHEY and CDR2 SMNVEV (reference sequence).